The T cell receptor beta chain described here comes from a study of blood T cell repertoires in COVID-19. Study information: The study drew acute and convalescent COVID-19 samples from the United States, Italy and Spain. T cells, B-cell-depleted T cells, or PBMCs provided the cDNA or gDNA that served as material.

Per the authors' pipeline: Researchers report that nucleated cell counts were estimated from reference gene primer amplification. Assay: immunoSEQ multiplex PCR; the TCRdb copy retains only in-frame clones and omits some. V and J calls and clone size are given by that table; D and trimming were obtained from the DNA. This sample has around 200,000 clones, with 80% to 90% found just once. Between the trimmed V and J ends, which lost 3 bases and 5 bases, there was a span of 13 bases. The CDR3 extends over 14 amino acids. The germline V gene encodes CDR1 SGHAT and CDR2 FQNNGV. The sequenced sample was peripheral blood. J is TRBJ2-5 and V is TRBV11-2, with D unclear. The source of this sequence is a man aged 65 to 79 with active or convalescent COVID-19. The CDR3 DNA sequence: TGTGCCAGCAGCTTGGGTTTAGCTGGCGAGACCCAGTACTTC. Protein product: CASSLGLAGETQYF. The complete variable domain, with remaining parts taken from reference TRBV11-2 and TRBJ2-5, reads EAGVAQSPRYKIIEKRQSVAFWCNPISGHATLYWYQQILGQGPKLLIQFQNNGVVDDSQLPKDRFSAERLKGVDSTLKIQPAKLEDSAVYLCASSLGLAGETQYFGPGTRLLVL.